The next 20 T cell receptor beta chains were all read from a single sample in a study of cytomegalovirus exposure and HLA in healthy donors. TCRdb's table, derived via immunoSEQ multiplex PCR, lists solely in-frame clones and lacks some. The data contain under 50,000 clones, around 94% of them singletons. Specimen: PBMCs. These receptors all stem from a woman under 30 in good health and CMV-seropositive.

This CDR3 is CASSLYSFEGDYEQYF. The DNA for the CDR3 is TGTGCCAGCAGTTTGTATTCGTTTGAGGGAGACTACGAGCAGTACTTC. The chain joins TRBV28 to TRBJ2-7, with TRBD2 as a possible D gene (5 bases). The CDR3 consists of 16 residues. V was trimmed by 3 bases and J by 3 bases, leaving 18 bases between them. In germline, CDR1 is MDHEN, CDR2 SYDVKM.

As DNA, the CDR3 is TGTGCCAGCAGCCACGGGGATCCGTCCTACAATGAGCAGTTCTTC. Translation gives CASSHGDPSYNEQFF. V and J are TRBV11-2 and TRBJ2-1; D is perhaps TRBD2 (5 bases). The CDR3 spans 15 residues. Germline V CDR1 and CDR2: SGHAT, FQNNGV. The V end was cut by 5 bases, the J end by 1 base, with 12 bases between.

The V and J genes are TRBV6-5 and TRBJ1-2; TRBD1 matches at 7 bases. Per germline, CDR1 MNHEY and CDR2 SVGAGI. Unmatched junction bases numbered 5, after V lost 0 bases and J lost 4 bases. This CDR3 has 15 residues. This CDR3 reads CASSYSTAGGYGYTF. Here the CDR3 DNA reads TGTGCCAGCAGTTACTCGACCGCAGGGGGCTATGGCTACACCTTC.

This sequence joins TRBV9 and TRBJ1-2; 7 positions match TRBD1. Germline V CDR1 and CDR2: SGDLS, YYNGEE. This CDR3 contains 15 residues. V shed 6 bases, J shed 6 bases, and the junction held 14 bases outside the gene matches. CDR3 bases: TGTGCCAGCACCAAAGGTCCGGGACAGAACGATGGCTACACCTTC. Its translation is CASTKGPGQNDGYTF.

The V call is TRBV10-1, the J call TRBJ2-3; D uncertain. CDR1 is WNHNN, CDR2 SYGVQD, per germline (reference sequence). Between the trimmed V and J ends, which lost 6 bases and 2 bases, there was a span of 6 bases. The CDR3 is 12 residues long. CDR3 sequence: CASSAYTDTQYF. The CDR3 bases are TGCGCCAGCAGCGCCTACACAGATACGCAGTATTTT.

This rearrangement joins TRBV19 to TRBJ1-3; TRBD1 matches at 7 bases. The CDR3 covers 14 residues. Germline values: CDR1 LNHDA, CDR2 SQIVND (reference sequence). The junction had 5 bases not matched to a gene; V was cut back by 5 bases and J by 4 bases. The CDR3 DNA reads TGTGCCAGTAGTGCGACAGGGTGGGGAAACACCATATATTTT. Translated, it gives CASSATGWGNTIYF.

The CDR3 nucleotides are TGTGCCAGCAGCCAACTAGGTGGAAACACCATATATTTT. Translating it yields CASSQLGGNTIYF. The J gene is TRBJ1-3, the V gene TRBV14; D is ambiguous. Looked up from germline, CDR1 is SGHDN and CDR2 is FVKESK. Trimming removed 2 bases from V and 3 bases from J, with 5 bases in between. The CDR3 covers 13 residues.

The gene calls are TRBV28 and TRBJ1-1; the D is unclear. V was trimmed by 1 base and J by 1 base, leaving 34 bases between them. Germline V gene data show CDR1 as MDHEN and CDR2 as SYDVKM. The CDR3 sequence is 23 residues long. The CDR3 DNA is TGTGCCAGCAGTTTATACCGGGTCAGAACGACTGTCCCCCGACGTTACCAGAACACTGAAGCTTTCTTT. It translates to CASSLYRVRTTVPRRYQNTEAFF.

The CDR3 nucleotides are TGTGCCAGCAGCCCGGGGGAGCAGTTCTTC. Encoded protein: CASSPGEQFF. The rearrangement uses TRBV6-6 and TRBJ2-1, with D possibly being TRBD2 (5 bases). Germline V CDR1 and CDR2: MNHNY, SVGAGI (reference sequence). The ends were cut back, 6 bases at V and 10 bases at J, with 7 bases in the middle. There are 10 residues in the CDR3.

This chain joins TRBV2 and TRBJ1-5, with 8 positions matching TRBD1. The V gene's germline CDR1 is SNHLY and CDR2 FYNNEI. Trimming took 4 bases from V and 6 from J; bases not matched to a gene: 11. The CDR3 sequence is 16 residues long. CDR3 in amino acids: CASSAWQGAGGQPQHF. The CDR3 nucleotides are TGTGCCAGCAGTGCATGGCAGGGGGCTGGCGGTCAGCCCCAGCATTTT.

The chain has TRBV19 and TRBJ1-5, with 10 bases that match TRBD1. This CDR3 spans 15 amino acids. Trimming removed 8 bases from V and 1 base from J; junction bases left unmatched: 5. CDR1 and CDR2 (germline): LNHDA, SQIVND (reference sequence). CDR3 amino acids: CASLDRGRSNQPQHF. CDR3 DNA sequence: TGTGCCAGTTTAGACAGGGGGCGAAGCAATCAGCCCCAGCATTTT.

The gene calls are TRBV7-9 and TRBJ2-2; 9 bases agree with TRBD2. The germline gives CDR1 SEHNR, CDR2 FQNEAQ (reference sequence). The V gene end was trimmed by 8 bases and the J gene end by 7 bases; junction bases not matched to a gene: 17. This CDR3 spans 17 amino acids. The CDR3 here is CASLYHGLAGRDGELFF. The CDR3 DNA follows: TGTGCCAGCCTTTACCACGGGCTAGCGGGAAGAGACGGGGAGCTGTTTTTT.

The chain has TRBV6-6 and TRBJ2-1; 7 bases match TRBD2. Germline assignment: CDR1 MNHNY and CDR2 SVGAGI (reference sequence). CDR3 length equals 14 residues. The V segment lost 2 bases and the J segment 3 bases; nucleotides outside the gene matches: 1. The DNA of the CDR3 is TGTGCCAGCAGTTACAAGCGGGACTACAATGAGCAGTTCTTC. Amino acids: CASSYKRDYNEQFF.

This chain connects TRBV9 to TRBJ2-7, with TRBD2 identical over 7 bases. In germline, CDR1 is SGDLS, CDR2 YYNGEE. V shed 4 bases, J shed 5 bases, and the junction held 3 bases outside the gene matches. The CDR3 has 12 amino acids. Here the CDR3 reads CASSLGTNEQYF. The CDR3, as DNA: TGTGCCAGCAGCTTAGGGACTAACGAGCAGTACTTC.

J is TRBJ1-2 and V is TRBV28; possibly TRBD1 for D (5 bases). Trimming pared 5 bases from V and 2 bases from J, leaving 21 bases between. Germline V gene lookup returns CDR1 MDHEN and CDR2 SYDVKM. This CDR3 is 17 amino acids long. CDR3 DNA: TGTGCCAGCAGTCCCGCCATGGAGGGGCGACTAAACTATGGCTACACCTTC. Encoded protein: CASSPAMEGRLNYGYTF.

The chain combines TRBV6-1 with TRBJ1-1; tentative D call: TRBD1 (5 bases). The CDR3 runs to 15 residues. V was clipped by 3 bases and J by 6 bases, with 17 bases between them. The germline CDR1 and CDR2 sequences are MNHNS and SASEGT. CDR3 coding DNA: TGTGCCAGCAGTGATAGCCGCAGGGCGAATGCTGAAGCTTTCTTT. It encodes CASSDSRRANAEAFF.

This clone was observed a few times. The rearrangement links TRBV27 to TRBJ1-3; D is possibly TRBD1 (6 bases). Per germline, CDR1 MNHEY and CDR2 SMNVEV (reference sequence). The CDR3 is made up of 16 amino acids. The germline V and J ends were trimmed by 6 bases and 1 base, with 16 bases remaining between them. The CDR3 region is CASSLGQGLSGNTIYF. CDR3 in DNA: TGTGCCAGCAGCCTCGGGCAGGGGTTGTCTGGAAACACCATATATTTT.

V and J are TRBV15 and TRBJ2-3; D uncertain. Germline lookup yields CDR1 LNHNV and CDR2 YYDKDF (reference sequence). V gave up 1 base and J gave up 0 bases, with 5 bases separating them. The CDR3 is 14 amino acids. The CDR3 coding sequence is TGTGCCACCAGCAGAGTTAGTAGCACAGATACGCAGTATTTT. It codes for CATSRVSSTDTQYF.

The chain links TRBV5-1 to TRBJ2-7, with a weak D call TRBD1 (5 bases). In germline, CDR1 is SGHRS, CDR2 YFSETQ. The CDR3 is made up of 14 amino acids. The ends were cut back, 2 bases at V and 6 bases at J, with 15 bases in the middle. The CDR3 bases are TGCGCCAGCAGCTTTCAGGGAACCTCCCCCGAGCAGTACTTC. Protein: CASSFQGTSPEQYF.

The CDR3 DNA reads TGCGCCAGCAGCCAGGGACTAGCAAACACCGGGGAGCTGTTTTTT. Translated: CASSQGLANTGELFF. V usage is TRBV4-3 and J usage is TRBJ2-2; TRBD2 matches at 9 bases. CDR3 length: 15 residues. Per the germline V gene, CDR1 is LGHNA and CDR2 is YSLEER. V gave up 3 bases and J gave up 2 bases; unmatched junction bases: 1.